These T cell receptor beta chains were read from a single sample in a study of PD-1 blockade in mismatch repair-deficient tumors. Here immunoSEQ multiplex PCR was the method, and the copy in TCRdb shows in-frame clones only, minus some. Altogether about 84,000 clones are present, approximately 84% being singletons, with the ten largest covering around 2.6%. This material consisted of peripheral blood, taken 12 weeks after starting pembrolizumab. The origin of the receptors is an adult with mismatch repair-deficient cancer. The CDR3 runs from the conserved cysteine through the conserved F or W. The D gene is left open where the match is weak.

v_call,j_call,d_call,cdr3_aa
TRBV5-5,TRBJ2-7,.,CASADVPGIPYEQYF
TRBV6-1,TRBJ1-5,.,CASTARENQPQHF
TRBV6-1,TRBJ2-1,TRBD2,CASSALGLAGDNEQFF
TRBV15,TRBJ1-2,.,CATSRSRQADYGYTF
TRBV6-6,TRBJ2-5,.,CASSYSIDQETQYF
TRBV7-9,TRBJ1-1,.,CASSLGGPNERGAFF
TRBV4-3,TRBJ1-3,.,CASRLEDSSSSGNTIYF
TRBV5-4,TRBJ2-7,.,CASSRGDNYYEQYF
TRBV29-1,TRBJ2-1,.,CSVVASYNEQFF
TRBV6-1,TRBJ1-1,.,CASTGPEAFF
TRBV19,TRBJ2-5,.,CASSIGGGERETQYF
TRBV28,TRBJ1-5,TRBD1,CASRVGTDSQPQHF
TRBV7-2,TRBJ2-3,TRBD2,CASSPGVGLGTSTDTQYF
TRBV25-1,TRBJ1-2,TRBD1,CASRGTGDNYGYTF
TRBV5-5,TRBJ1-2,.,CASSWRQAGGGYTF
TRBV27,TRBJ2-1,.,CASRQGNPYNEQFF
TRBV19,TRBJ1-1,TRBD1,CASSIGSGGRTEAFF
TRBV5-5,TRBJ2-7,.,CASTIAVTRGEQYF
TRBV9,TRBJ2-1,.,CASSVISNEQFF
TRBV6-1,TRBJ2-1,TRBD2,CASSVIAGPYNEQFF
TRBV29-1,TRBJ2-3,.,CSVERPPRDTQYF
TRBV6-1,TRBJ1-1,.,CASSAHRGTTSEAFF
TRBV9,TRBJ1-5,.,CASSVEGMSNQPQHF
TRBV5-6,TRBJ1-1,.,CASSSVGGGNTEAFF
TRBV19,TRBJ1-5,.,CASTLGGGNQPQHF
TRBV5-4,TRBJ2-7,TRBD2,CASSFLSGNSEQYF
TRBV28,TRBJ2-2,.,CAAQPRNTGELFF
TRBV5-1,TRBJ1-2,.,CASSLSNRPYGYTF
TRBV29-1,TRBJ2-7,TRBD1,CSVEDWGGQGTYEQYF
TRBV11-3,TRBJ2-2,.,CASSLVRTGELFF
TRBV7-6,TRBJ2-1,TRBD2,CASSISGLADYNEQFF
TRBV27,TRBJ1-5,.,CASSSGNQPQHF
TRBV7-8,TRBJ2-1,TRBD2,CASSLVGTSVWSSYNEQFF
TRBV14,TRBJ2-6,.,CASSQDGSGANVLTF
TRBV7-6,TRBJ2-5,.,CASSLDRQGLGTQYF
TRBV5-6,TRBJ2-7,.,CASSPGGGNEQYF
TRBV18,TRBJ2-5,.,CASSPLADRETQYF
TRBV9,TRBJ2-5,.,CASSVVSSRTQYF
TRBV7-9,TRBJ2-3,.,CASRQKLSSTDTQYF
TRBV12-1,TRBJ1-4,.,CASSFESPRGEKLFF
TRBV12-5,TRBJ1-1,.,CASGSVSLGPEAFF
TRBV5-5,TRBJ1-5,TRBD1,CASSPGQGQGNQPQHF
TRBV11-3,TRBJ2-7,.,CASSLGDEQYF